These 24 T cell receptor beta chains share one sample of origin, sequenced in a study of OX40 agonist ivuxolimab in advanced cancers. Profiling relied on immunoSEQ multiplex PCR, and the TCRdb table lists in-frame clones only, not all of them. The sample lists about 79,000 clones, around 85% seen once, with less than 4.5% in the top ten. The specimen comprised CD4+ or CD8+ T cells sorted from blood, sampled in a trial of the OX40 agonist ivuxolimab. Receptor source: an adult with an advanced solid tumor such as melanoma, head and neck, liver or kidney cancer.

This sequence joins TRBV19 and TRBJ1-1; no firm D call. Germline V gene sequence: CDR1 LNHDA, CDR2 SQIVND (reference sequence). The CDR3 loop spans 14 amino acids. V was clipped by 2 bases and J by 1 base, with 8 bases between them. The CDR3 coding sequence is TGTGCCAGTAGTATAAGCAAAGGGAACACTGAAGCTTTCTTT. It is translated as CASSISKGNTEAFF.

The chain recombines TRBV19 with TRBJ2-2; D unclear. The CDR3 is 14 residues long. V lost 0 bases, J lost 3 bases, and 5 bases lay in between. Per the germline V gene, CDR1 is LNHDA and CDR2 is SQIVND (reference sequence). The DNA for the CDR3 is TGTGCCAGTAGTATAGACAGATACACCGGGGAGCTGTTTTTT. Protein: CASSIDRYTGELFF.

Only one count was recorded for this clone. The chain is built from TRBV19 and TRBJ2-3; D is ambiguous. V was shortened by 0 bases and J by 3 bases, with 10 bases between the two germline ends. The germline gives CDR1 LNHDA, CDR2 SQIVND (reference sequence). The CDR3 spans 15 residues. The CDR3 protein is CASSIEGFGTDTQYF. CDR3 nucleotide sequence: TGTGCCAGTAGTATAGAGGGATTCGGGACAGATACGCAGTATTTT.

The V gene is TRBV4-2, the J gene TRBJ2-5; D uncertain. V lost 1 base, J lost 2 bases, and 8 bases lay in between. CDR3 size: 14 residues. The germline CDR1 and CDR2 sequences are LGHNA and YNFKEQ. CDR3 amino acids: CASSQVGPQETQYF. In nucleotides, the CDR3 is TGTGCCAGCAGCCAAGTCGGACCTCAAGAGACCCAGTACTTC.

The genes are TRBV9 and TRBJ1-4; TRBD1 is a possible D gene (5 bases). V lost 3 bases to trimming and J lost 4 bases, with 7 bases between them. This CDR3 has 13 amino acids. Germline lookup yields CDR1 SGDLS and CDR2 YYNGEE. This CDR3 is CASSADINEKLFF. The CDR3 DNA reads TGTGCCAGCAGCGCGGACATTAATGAAAAACTGTTTTTT.

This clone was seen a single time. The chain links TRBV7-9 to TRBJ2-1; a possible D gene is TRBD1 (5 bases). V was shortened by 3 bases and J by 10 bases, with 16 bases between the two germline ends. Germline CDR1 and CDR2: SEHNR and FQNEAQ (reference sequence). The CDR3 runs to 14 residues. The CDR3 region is CASSFRAAGIEQFF. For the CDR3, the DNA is TGTGCCAGCAGCTTCCGAGCCGCAGGGATAGAGCAGTTCTTC.

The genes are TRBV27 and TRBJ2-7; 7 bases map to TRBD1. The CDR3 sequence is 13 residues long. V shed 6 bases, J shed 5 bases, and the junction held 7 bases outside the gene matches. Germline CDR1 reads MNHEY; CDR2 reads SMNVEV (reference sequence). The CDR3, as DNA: TGTGCCAGCAGAGGACAGGTATCCCACGAGCAGTACTTC. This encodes CASRGQVSHEQYF.

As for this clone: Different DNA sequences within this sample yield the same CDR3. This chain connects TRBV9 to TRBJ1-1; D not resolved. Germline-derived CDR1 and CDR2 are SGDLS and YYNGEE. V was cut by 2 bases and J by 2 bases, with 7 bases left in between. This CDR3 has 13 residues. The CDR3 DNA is TGTGCCAGCAGCGTCGGCCCAAACACTGAAGCTTTCTTT. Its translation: CASSVGPNTEAFF.

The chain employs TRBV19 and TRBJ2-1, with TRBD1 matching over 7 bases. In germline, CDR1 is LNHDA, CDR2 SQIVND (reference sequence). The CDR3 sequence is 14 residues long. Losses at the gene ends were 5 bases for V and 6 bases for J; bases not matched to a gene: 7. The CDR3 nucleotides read TGTGCCAGTAGTCAACAGGGGATCTCCAATGAGCAGTTCTTC. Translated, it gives CASSQQGISNEQFF.

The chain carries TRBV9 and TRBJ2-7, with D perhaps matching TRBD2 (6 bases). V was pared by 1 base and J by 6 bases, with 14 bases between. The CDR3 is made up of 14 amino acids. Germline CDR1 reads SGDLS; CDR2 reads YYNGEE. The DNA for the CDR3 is TGTGCCAGCAGCGTACTAGGGACCGGGGGCGAGCAGTACTTC. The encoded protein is CASSVLGTGGEQYF.

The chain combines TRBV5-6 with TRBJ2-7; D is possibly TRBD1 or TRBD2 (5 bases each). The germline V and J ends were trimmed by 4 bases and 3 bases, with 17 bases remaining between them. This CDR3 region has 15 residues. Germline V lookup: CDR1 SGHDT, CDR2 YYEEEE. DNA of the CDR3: TGTGCCAGCAGCCGTGCTGGGGACGGGGACTACGAGCAGTACTTC. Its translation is CASSRAGDGDYEQYF.

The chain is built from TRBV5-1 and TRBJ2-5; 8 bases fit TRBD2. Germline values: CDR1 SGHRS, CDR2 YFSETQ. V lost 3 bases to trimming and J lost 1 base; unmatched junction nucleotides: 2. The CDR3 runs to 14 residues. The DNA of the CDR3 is TGCGCCAGCAGCTATACTAGCGGCCAAGAGACCCAGTACTTC. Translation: CASSYTSGQETQYF. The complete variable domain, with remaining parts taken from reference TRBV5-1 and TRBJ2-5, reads KAGVTQTPRYLIKTRGQQVTLSCSPISGHRSVSWYQQTPGQGLQFLFEYFSETQRNKGNFPGRFSGRQFSNSRSEMNVSTLELGDSALYLCASSYTSGQETQYFGPGTRLLVL.

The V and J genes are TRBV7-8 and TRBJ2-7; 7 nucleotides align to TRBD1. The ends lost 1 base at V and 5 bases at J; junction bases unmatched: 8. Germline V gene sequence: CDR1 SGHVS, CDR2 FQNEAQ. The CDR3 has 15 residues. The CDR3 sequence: CASSLEAQGVDEQYF. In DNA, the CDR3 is TGTGCCAGCAGCTTAGAAGCCCAGGGGGTTGACGAGCAGTACTTC.

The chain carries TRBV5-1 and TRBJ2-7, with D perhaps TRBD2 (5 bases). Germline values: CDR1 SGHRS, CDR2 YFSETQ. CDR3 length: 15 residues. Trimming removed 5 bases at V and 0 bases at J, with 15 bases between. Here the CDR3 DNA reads TGCGCCAGCAGGACGGACTCTCAGAGCTCCTACGAGCAGTACTTC. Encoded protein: CASRTDSQSSYEQYF.

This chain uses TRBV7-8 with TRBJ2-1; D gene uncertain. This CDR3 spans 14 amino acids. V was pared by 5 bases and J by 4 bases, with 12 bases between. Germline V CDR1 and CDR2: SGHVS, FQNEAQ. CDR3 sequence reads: CASSQMVDYNEQFF. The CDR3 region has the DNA TGTGCCAGCAGCCAGATGGTAGATTACAATGAGCAGTTCTTC.

The CDR3 loop reads CASSQVTEDTQYF. The DNA of the CDR3 is TGTGCCAGCAGCCAAGTTACGGAGGATACGCAGTATTTT. The chain recombines TRBV4-2 with TRBJ2-3; D is unresolved. This CDR3 has 13 residues. Germline CDR1 reads LGHNA; CDR2 reads YNFKEQ. Trimming shortened V by 1 base and J by 6 bases, and 8 bases separated the two germline ends.

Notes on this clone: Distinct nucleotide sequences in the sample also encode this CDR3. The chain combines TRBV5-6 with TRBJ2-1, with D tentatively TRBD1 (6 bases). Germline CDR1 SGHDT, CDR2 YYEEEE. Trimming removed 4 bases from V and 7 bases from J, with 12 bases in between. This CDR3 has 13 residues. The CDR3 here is CASSVTGFNEQFF. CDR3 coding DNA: TGTGCCAGCAGCGTTACAGGGTTTAATGAGCAGTTCTTC.

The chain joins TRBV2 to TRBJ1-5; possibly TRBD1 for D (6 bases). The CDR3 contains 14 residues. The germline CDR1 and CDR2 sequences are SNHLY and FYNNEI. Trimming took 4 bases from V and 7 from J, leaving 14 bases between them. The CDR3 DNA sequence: TGTGCCAGCAGTGGTCCGGGGGCACAGCAGCCCCAGCATTTT. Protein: CASSGPGAQQPQHF.

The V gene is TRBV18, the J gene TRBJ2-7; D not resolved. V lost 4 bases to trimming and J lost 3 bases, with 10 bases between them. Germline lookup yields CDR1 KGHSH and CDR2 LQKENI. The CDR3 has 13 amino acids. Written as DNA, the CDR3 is TGTGCCAGCTCACTTTACGGCTACTACGAGCAGTACTTC. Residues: CASSLYGYYEQYF.

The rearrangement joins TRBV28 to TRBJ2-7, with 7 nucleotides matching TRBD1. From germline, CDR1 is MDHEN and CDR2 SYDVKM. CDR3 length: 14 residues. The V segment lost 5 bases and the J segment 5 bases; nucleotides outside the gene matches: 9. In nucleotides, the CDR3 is TGTGCCAGCAGTACCCTGCGACAGGGCCACGAGCAGTACTTC. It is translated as CASSTLRQGHEQYF.

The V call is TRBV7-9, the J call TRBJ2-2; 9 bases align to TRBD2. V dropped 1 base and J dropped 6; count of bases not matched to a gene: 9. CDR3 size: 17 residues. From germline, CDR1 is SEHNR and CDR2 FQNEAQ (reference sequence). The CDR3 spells CASSLGTSALGPGELFF. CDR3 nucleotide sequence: TGTGCCAGCAGCTTAGGGACTAGCGCCCTTGGCCCCGGGGAGCTGTTTTTT.

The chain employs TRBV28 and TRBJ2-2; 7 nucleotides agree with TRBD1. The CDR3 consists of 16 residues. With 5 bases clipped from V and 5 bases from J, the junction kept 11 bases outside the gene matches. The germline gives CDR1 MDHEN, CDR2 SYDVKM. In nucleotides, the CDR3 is TGTGCCAGCAGTCCTATAGAGGGGGCGTGGACCGGGGAGCTGTTTTTT. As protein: CASSPIEGAWTGELFF. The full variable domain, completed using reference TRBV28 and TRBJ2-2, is DVKVTQSSRYLVKRTGEKVFLECVQDMDHENMFWYRQDPGLGLRLIYFSYDVKMKEKGDIPEGYSVSREKKERFSLILESASTNQTSMYLCASSPIEGAWTGELFFGEGSRLTVL.

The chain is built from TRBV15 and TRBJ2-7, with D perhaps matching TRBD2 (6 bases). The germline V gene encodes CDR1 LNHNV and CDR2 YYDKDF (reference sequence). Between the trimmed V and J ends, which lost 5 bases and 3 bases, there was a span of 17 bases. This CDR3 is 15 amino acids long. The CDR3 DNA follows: TGTGCCACCAGCCACCGGGACTTACGATACTACGAGCAGTACTTC. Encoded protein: CATSHRDLRYYEQYF.

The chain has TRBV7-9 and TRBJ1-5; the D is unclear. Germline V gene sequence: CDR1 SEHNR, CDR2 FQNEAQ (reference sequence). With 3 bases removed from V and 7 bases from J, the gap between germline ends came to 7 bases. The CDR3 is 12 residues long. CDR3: CASSFLDQPQHF. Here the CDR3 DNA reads TGTGCCAGCAGCTTTTTAGACCAGCCCCAGCATTTT.